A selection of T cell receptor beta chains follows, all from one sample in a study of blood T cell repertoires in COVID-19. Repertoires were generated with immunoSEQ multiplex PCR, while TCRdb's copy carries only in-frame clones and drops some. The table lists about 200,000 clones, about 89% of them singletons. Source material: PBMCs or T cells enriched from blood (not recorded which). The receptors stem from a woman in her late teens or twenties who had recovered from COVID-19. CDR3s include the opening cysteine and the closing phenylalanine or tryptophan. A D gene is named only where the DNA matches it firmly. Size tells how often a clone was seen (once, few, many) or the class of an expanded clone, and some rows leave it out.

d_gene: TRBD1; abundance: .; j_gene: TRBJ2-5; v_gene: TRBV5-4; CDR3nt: TGTGCCAGCAGCTTGGGGACAGGATCTTACCAAGAGACCCAGTACTTC; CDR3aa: CASSLGTGSYQETQYF
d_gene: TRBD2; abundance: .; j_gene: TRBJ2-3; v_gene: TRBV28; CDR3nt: TGTGCCAGCATAGGATCCCGACTAGCGGGGCACACAGATACGCAGTATTTT; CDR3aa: CASIGSRLAGHTDTQYF
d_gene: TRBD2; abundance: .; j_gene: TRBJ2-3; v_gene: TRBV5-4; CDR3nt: TGTGCCAGCAGCTTTGGGGGGGTAGCTGTCACAGATACGCAGTATTTT; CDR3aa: CASSFGGVAVTDTQYF
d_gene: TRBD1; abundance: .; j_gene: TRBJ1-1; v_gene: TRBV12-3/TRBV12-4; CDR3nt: TGTGCCAGCAGACAACAGGGGGCAATTTTAGCTTTCTTT; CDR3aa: CASRQQGAILAFF
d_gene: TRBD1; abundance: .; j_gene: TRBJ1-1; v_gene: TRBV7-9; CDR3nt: TGTGCCAGCAGCTTATTGGGCAGGGGGACACCTGAAGCTTTCTTT; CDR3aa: CASSLLGRGTPEAFF
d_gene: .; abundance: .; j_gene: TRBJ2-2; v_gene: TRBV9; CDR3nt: TGTGCCAGCAGCGTGGCTGTTTGGCCCCCCGGGGAGCTGTTTTTT; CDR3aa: CASSVAVWPPGELFF
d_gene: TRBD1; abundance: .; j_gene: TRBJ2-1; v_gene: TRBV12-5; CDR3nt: TGTGCTAGTGGTTTGTTGGTTCGGGACAGGGAAATCCGGTCCTACAATGAGCAGTTCTTC; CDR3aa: CASGLLVRDREIRSYNEQFF
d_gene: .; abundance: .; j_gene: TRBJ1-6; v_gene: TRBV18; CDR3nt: TGTGCCAGCTCTCTCCAAGGGGTTAATTCACCCCTCCACTTT; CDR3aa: CASSLQGVNSPLHF
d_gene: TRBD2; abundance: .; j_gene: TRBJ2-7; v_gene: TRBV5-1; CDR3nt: TGCGCCAGAGCGCAAGGACTAGCGGATAGGAGCTCCTACGAGCAGTACTTC; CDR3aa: CARAQGLADRSSYEQYF
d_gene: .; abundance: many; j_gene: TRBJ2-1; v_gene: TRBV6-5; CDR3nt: TGTGCCAGCAGTCCGTACAGCAGCTCCTACAATGAGCAGTTCTTC; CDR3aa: CASSPYSSSYNEQFF
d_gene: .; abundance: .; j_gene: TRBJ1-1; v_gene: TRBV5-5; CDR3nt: TGTGCCAGCAGCCCAGCCCAGGGGTTGAACACTGAAGCTTTCTTT; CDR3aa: CASSPAQGLNTEAFF
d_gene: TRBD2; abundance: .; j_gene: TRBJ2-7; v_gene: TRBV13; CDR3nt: TGTGCCAGCACCCAGCGGGGGTCCTACGAGCAGTACTTC; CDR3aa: CASTQRGSYEQYF
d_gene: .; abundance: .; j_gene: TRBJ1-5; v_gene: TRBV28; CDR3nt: TGTGCCAGCAGTTATGTTGGACAGCCCAATCAGCCCCAGCATTTT; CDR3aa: CASSYVGQPNQPQHF
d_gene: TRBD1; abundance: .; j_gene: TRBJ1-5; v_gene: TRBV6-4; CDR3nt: TGTGCCAGCAGCCACTTCAGGGGGGCCAATCAGCCCCAGCATTTT; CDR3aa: CASSHFRGANQPQHF
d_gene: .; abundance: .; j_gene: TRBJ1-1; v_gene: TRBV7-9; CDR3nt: TGTGCCAGCAGCTTAGTCGACACTGAAGCTTTCTTT; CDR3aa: CASSLVDTEAFF
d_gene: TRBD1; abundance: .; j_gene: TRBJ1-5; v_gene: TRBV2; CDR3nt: TGTGCCAGCAGCTCCGGGACAGGGGGTTACAATAGCAATCAGCCCCAGCATTTT; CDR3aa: CASSSGTGGYNSNQPQHF
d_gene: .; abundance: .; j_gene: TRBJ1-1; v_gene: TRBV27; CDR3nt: TGTGCCAGCAGTTTATCGTCAGGAAGGGAGGCTTTCTTT; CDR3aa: CASSLSSGREAFF
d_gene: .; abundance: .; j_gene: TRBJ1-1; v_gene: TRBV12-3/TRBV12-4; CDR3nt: TGTGCCAGCAGGACTCACGACAGAGTTGAAGCTTTCTTT; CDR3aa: CASRTHDRVEAFF
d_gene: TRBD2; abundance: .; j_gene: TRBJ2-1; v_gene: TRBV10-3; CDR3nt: TGTGCCATCAGTGAGACGTTAGCGGGGGGTCTTCGGAATGAGCAGTTCTTC; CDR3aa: CAISETLAGGLRNEQFF
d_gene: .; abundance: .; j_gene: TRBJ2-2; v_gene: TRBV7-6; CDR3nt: TGTGCCAGCAGCTTCCGCAGGGAAGGTACCGGGGAGCTGTTTTTT; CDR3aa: CASSFRREGTGELFF
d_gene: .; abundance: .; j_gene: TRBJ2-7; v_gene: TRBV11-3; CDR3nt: TGTGCCAGCAGCGCTGGCCCCGAGCAGTACTTC; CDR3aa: CASSAGPEQYF